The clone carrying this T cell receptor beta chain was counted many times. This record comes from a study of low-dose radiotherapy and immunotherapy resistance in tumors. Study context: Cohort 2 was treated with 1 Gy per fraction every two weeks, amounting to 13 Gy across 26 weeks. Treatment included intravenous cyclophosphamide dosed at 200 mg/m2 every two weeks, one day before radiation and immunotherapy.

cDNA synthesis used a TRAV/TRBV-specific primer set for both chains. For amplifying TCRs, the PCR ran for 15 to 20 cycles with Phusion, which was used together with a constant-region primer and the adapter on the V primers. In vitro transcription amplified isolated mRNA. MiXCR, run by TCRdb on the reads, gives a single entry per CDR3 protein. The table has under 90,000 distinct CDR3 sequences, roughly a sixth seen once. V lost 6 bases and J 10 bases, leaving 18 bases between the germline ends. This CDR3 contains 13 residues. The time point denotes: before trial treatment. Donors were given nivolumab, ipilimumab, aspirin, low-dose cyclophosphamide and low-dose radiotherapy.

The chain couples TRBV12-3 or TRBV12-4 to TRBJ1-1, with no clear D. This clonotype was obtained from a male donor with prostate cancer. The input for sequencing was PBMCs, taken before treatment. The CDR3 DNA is TGTGCCAGCAGCCCATCGGTGAGGGCGCGAGCTTTCTTT. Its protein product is CASSPSVRARAFF.